These T cell receptor beta chains were read from a single sample in a study of Ad26.COV2.S vaccination and SARS-CoV-2 variants. The assay was immunoSEQ multiplex PCR, and TCRdb's table has in-frame clones only and misses some. The top ten hold roughly 13% of the sample, which has some 480,000 clones, around 90% seen once. This specimen was peripheral blood, taken in a trial of Ad26.COV2.S vaccine versus placebo. These receptor sequences come from a person between 18 and 59 years old who received the Ad26.COV2.S COVID-19 vaccine or a placebo. Both conserved end residues are part of each CDR3. Fields, in order: V gene, J gene, D gene, CDR3 protein, CDR3 DNA. The D gene is left open where the match is weak.

>TRBV9|TRBJ2-7|NA
CASSVGGGRTYEQYF
TGTGCCAGCAGCGTAGGCGGTGGCAGAACTTACGAGCAGTACTTC
>TRBV7-2|TRBJ2-1|NA
CASSRRLGQFF
TGTGCCAGCAGCCGTAGACTAGGGCAGTTCTTC
>TRBV5-4|TRBJ1-1|TRBD1
CASSSTGRDTEAFF
TGTGCCAGCAGCTCGACAGGGCGGGACACTGAAGCTTTCTTT
>TRBV29-1|TRBJ1-3|NA
CSVGEESSGNTIYF
TGCAGCGTTGGGGAGGAGAGCTCTGGAAACACCATATATTTT
>TRBV28|TRBJ1-4|TRBD1
CASSTRQGLNEKLFF
TGTGCCAGCAGTACCCGACAGGGCCTCAATGAAAAACTGTTTTTT
>TRBV28|TRBJ1-5|TRBD1
CASSGTGPNQPQHF
TGTGCCAGCAGTGGGACAGGTCCTAATCAGCCCCAGCATTTT
>TRBV6-6|TRBJ1-4|NA
CASRQRSGALEKLFF
TGTGCCAGCAGACAACGGTCAGGGGCGCTGGAAAAACTGTTTTTT
>TRBV7-2|TRBJ1-3|NA
CASSLGQVSNTIYF
TGTGCCAGCAGCTTAGGTCAGGTTTCAAACACCATATATTTT
>TRBV7-3|TRBJ1-2|NA
CASSLKGGANYGYTF
TGTGCCAGCAGCTTAAAGGGGGGAGCTAACTATGGCTACACCTTC
>TRBV28|TRBJ1-5|NA
CASSFRGVSRMPQHF
TGTGCCAGCAGTTTCAGGGGAGTATCCAGGATGCCCCAGCATTTT
>TRBV6-5|TRBJ2-5|NA
CASREMGLLAGTQYF
TGTGCCAGCAGGGAGATGGGACTCCTCGCGGGGACCCAGTACTTC
>TRBV7-6|TRBJ2-7|NA
CASSPRGSYEQYF
TGTGCCAGCAGCCCCCGGGGTTCCTACGAGCAGTACTTC
>TRBV19|TRBJ2-7|NA
CASSGKPNSYEQYF
TGTGCCAGTAGTGGCAAACCGAACTCCTACGAGCAGTACTTC
>TRBV30|TRBJ1-2|NA
CAWTKRGGLDGYTF
TGTGCCTGGACCAAGAGAGGGGGTCTTGATGGCTACACCTTC
>TRBV9|TRBJ2-7|NA
CASSPRTGTYTYEQYF
TGTGCCAGCAGCCCCCGAACCGGGACTTACACCTACGAGCAGTACTTC
>TRBV7-8|TRBJ1-1|NA
CASSLFRDNTEAFF
TGTGCCAGCAGCTTATTTCGTGACAACACTGAAGCTTTCTTT
>TRBV28|TRBJ2-1|NA
CASRPTGRHNEQFF
TGTGCCAGCAGGCCCACGGGTCGGCACAATGAGCAGTTCTTC